The clone carrying this T cell receptor (beta chain) was counted once. This entry belongs to a study of T cell responses to AZD1222 COVID-19 vaccine. Some clones are missing from TCRdb's copy, which holds only in-frame ones; the method was immunoSEQ multiplex PCR. Of 97,000 or so clones detected, roughly nine tenths appear once; the ten largest clones hold 8% to 9.5%. This CDR3 is 14 amino acids long. Looked up from germline, CDR1 is MNHEY and CDR2 is SMNVEV (reference sequence). V was clipped by 5 bases and J by 8 bases; unmatched bases: 8. V usage is TRBV27 and J usage is TRBJ2-1; TRBD1 aligns across 8 bases. This material consisted of peripheral blood, taken 28 days after the second AZD1222 dose. This TCR came from an adult who received the AZD1222 COVID-19 vaccine. CDR3 amino acids: CASSHQGARDEQFF. The CDR3 DNA follows: TGTGCCAGCAGTCACCAGGGGGCTAGGGATGAGCAGTTCTTC.